The entry that follows covers one TCR beta chain sequence. This sample is drawn from a study of blood T cell repertoires in COVID-19. As for the study in general: Acute and convalescent COVID-19 specimens originated in the United States, Italy and Spain.

The V gene's germline CDR1 is SGHKS and CDR2 YYEKEE (reference sequence). Deletions cut 2 bases from V and 9 bases from J, with 11 bases between. The CDR3 length is 12 residues. Profiled with immunoSEQ multiplex PCR; TCRdb holds only in-frame clones, not every one. The repertoire consists of approximately 100,000 clones, with roughly 90% occurring once and the leading ten covering roughly 4.2%. The sequence was obtained from a human donor with COVID-19, enrolled during active disease. The donor label of this sample is uncertain. This sequence joins TRBV5-5 and TRBJ1-2; D is undetermined. Sequencing used peripheral blood. CDR3 loop: CASSFSLTSYTF. CDR3 DNA sequence: TGTGCCAGCAGCTTTTCGCTCACTAGCTACACCTTC.